This T cell receptor (beta chain) originates from a study of cytotoxic CD8 clonotypes in ibrutinib-treated CLL. The study's findings and limits: While tracking circulating CD8+ T-cell counts, baseline clonality exceeded that of age-matched healthy donors.

Note on this clone: The antigen remains unidentified.

The planned depth of sequencing spanned 1 in 200,000 to 1 in 1 million T cells. Method: immunoSEQ multiplex PCR; TCRdb's copy keeps in-frame clones and lacks some. The sample holds 53,000 or so clones, about 54% seen once. Sequences were derived from PBMCs, sampled at disease progression, from a patient treated with ibrutinib. The sequence came from a human donor with chronic lymphocytic leukemia.

The CDR3 coding sequence is TGTGCCAGCAGCAGGGGGACTTCCCGCGGAGAGACCCAGTACTTC. Protein sequence: CASSRGTSRGETQYF. The chain uses TRBV5-8 and TRBJ2-5; tentatively, D is TRBD1 or TRBD2 (6 bases each). Trimming removed 4 bases at V and 4 bases at J, with 17 bases between. CDR1 and CDR2 (germline): SGHTS, YDEGEE. The CDR3 has 15 residues.